The 29 T cell receptor beta chains below all came from one sample that was sequenced in a study of graft-versus-host responses after intestinal transplantation. The data were produced by immunoSEQ multiplex PCR, yet TCRdb's version contains in-frame clones alone and is incomplete. The data hold just under 55,000 clones, with about 90% observed a single time. The sample consisted of PBMCs, taken roughly 95 weeks after intestinal transplant. These receptors all stem from a human patient who received an intestinal transplant, so some T cells may come from the graft donor.

V usage is TRBV30 and J usage is TRBJ2-6, with D possibly matching TRBD1 (5 bases). CDR1 and CDR2 (germline): GTSNPN, SVGIG (reference sequence). CDR3 length: 15 residues. The germline V and J ends were trimmed by 1 base and 2 bases, with 9 bases remaining between them. CDR3 sequence reads: CAWSGGRPGANVLTF. The CDR3 DNA reads TGTGCCTGGAGTGGGGGCAGGCCTGGGGCCAACGTCCTGACTTTC.

DNA for the CDR3: TGTGCCAGCAGAGACAGGAGCATGAACACTGAAGCTTTCTTT. Translating it yields CASRDRSMNTEAFF. J is TRBJ1-1 and V is TRBV27, with D perhaps TRBD1 (6 bases). V dropped 6 bases and J dropped 0 bases, with 11 bases sitting between them. CDR3 size: 14 residues. The germline CDR1 and CDR2 sequences are MNHEY and SMNVEV (reference sequence).

This clone was counted once. J is TRBJ2-7 and V is TRBV19, with TRBD1 identical over 10 bases. This CDR3 is 18 amino acids long. The germline V gene encodes CDR1 LNHDA and CDR2 SQIVND (reference sequence). V lost 0 bases to trimming and J lost 1 base; unmatched junction nucleotides: 9. In DNA, the CDR3 is TGTGCCAGTAGTATAGATCGATGGGGACAGGGGCGATCCTACGAGCAGTACTTC. This codes for CASSIDRWGQGRSYEQYF.

This rearrangement joins TRBV19 to TRBJ1-3, with D possibly being TRBD1 (6 bases). The V gene's germline CDR1 is LNHDA and CDR2 SQIVND (reference sequence). V lost 0 bases, J lost 0 bases, and 9 bases lay in between. CDR3 length equals 16 residues. CDR3 sequence reads: CASSIDRDNSGNTIYF. Written as DNA, the CDR3 is TGTGCCAGTAGTATAGATCGGGACAACTCTGGAAACACCATATATTTT.

Relative to its sample, this clone is medium-sized. In DNA, the CDR3 is TGTGCCAGCAGTGACAGGGGCGAGAATTCACCCCTCCACTTT. It translates to CASSDRGENSPLHF. The chain couples TRBV6-4 to TRBJ1-6; a weak D match, TRBD1 (5 bases). CDR1 MRHNA and CDR2 SNTAGT come from the germline V gene. The CDR3 has 14 residues. With 2 bases removed from V and 7 bases from J, the gap between germline ends came to 9 bases.

In its sample, this clone was seen a few times. The V call is TRBV30, the J call TRBJ1-2; 7 bases are a match to TRBD1. Germline CDR1 GTSNPN, CDR2 SVGIG (reference sequence). V was clipped by 0 bases and J by 14 bases; unmatched bases: 6. This CDR3 is built from 11 residues. The CDR3 DNA reads TGTGCCTGGAGTGTACAGGGGACCAGGACCTTC. It translates to CAWSVQGTRTF.

The V call is TRBV18, the J call TRBJ2-5; D possibly uses TRBD1 or TRBD2 (5 bases each). The CDR3 totals 13 residues. V dropped 3 bases and J dropped 5 bases, with 10 bases sitting between them. The germline V gene has CDR1 KGHSH and CDR2 LQKENI. Written as DNA, the CDR3 is TGTGCCAGCTCACCGGACTGGGGGGAGACCCAGTACTTC. This sequence encodes CASSPDWGETQYF.

The rearrangement uses TRBV5-1 and TRBJ2-7; 9 positions agree with TRBD2. The J segment lost 4 bases and the V segment lost 1 base, leaving 6 bases of the junction unmatched. Germline CDR1 and CDR2: SGHRS and YFSETQ. This CDR3 region has 15 residues. The CDR3 here is CASSLTAGGRYEQYF. The CDR3 DNA reads TGCGCCAGCAGCTTGACTGCGGGGGGGCGGTACGAGCAGTACTTC.

The rearrangement uses TRBV4-2 and TRBJ2-4; no firm D call. V was pared by 4 bases and J by 0 bases, with 13 bases between. CDR1 and CDR2 (germline): LGHNA, YNFKEQ. The CDR3 covers 16 residues. The CDR3 coding sequence is TGTGCCAGCAGCCGCGACTTGTTTGGAGCCAAAAACATTCAGTACTTC. Protein: CASSRDLFGAKNIQYF.

The chain carries TRBV9 and TRBJ2-3, with D possibly being TRBD2 (5 bases). V lost 0 bases to trimming and J lost 8 bases, with 10 bases between them. The CDR3 length is 13 residues. Germline-derived CDR1 and CDR2 are SGDLS and YYNGEE. The CDR3 here is CASSVEDRGTQYF. The CDR3 DNA follows: TGTGCCAGCAGCGTAGAGGACCGGGGTACGCAGTATTTT.

The chain is built from TRBV5-1 and TRBJ2-1, with D maybe TRBD1 (5 bases). Germline CDR1 is SGHRS and CDR2 is YFSETQ. Trimming left V 4 bases short and J 8 bases short, with 16 bases between. The CDR3 loop spans 14 amino acids. CDR3 in amino acids: CASSTKGALDEQFF. The CDR3 nucleotides read TGCGCCAGCAGCACGAAAGGGGCCTTGGATGAGCAGTTCTTC.

The chain recombines TRBV15 with TRBJ2-7; TRBD1 agrees at 7 bases. Germline V gene data show CDR1 as LNHNV and CDR2 as YYDKDF (reference sequence). This CDR3 comprises 14 residues. After removal of 5 bases from V and 4 bases from J, the junction contained 8 bases not matched to a gene. The CDR3 nucleotides are TGTGCCACCAGCGAGGACAGGACCGCTTACGAGCAGTACTTC. This encodes CATSEDRTAYEQYF.

V gene TRBV5-6 combines with J gene TRBJ1-3, with D uncertain. This CDR3 region has 14 residues. Trimming stripped 3 bases from V and 0 bases from J, with 7 bases between. Germline V lookup: CDR1 SGHDT, CDR2 YYEEEE. The CDR3 region is CASSSLSSGNTIYF. In DNA, the CDR3 is TGTGCCAGCAGCTCCTTAAGCTCTGGAAACACCATATATTTT. The full variable domain, its missing parts supplied by reference TRBV5-6 and TRBJ1-3, is DAGVTQSPTHLIKTRGQQVTLRCSPKSGHDTVSWYQQALGQGPQFIFQYYEEEERQRGNFPDRFSGHQFPNYSSELNVNALLLGDSALYLCASSSLSSGNTIYFGEGSWLTVV.

The chain joins TRBV21-1 to TRBJ1-3. TRBV21-1 is a pseudogene. The CDR3 spans 13 residues. The CDR3 region has the DNA TGTGCCAGCAGCAATGGGACTGGAAACACCATATATTTT. Residues: CASSNGTGNTIYF.

The chain has TRBV4-2 and TRBJ2-7; 8 bases are a match to TRBD1. Per germline, CDR1 LGHNA and CDR2 YNFKEQ. V trimming: 1 base; J trimming: 2 bases; junction bases outside the gene matches: 7. The CDR3 contains 16 residues. CDR3: CASSQGGQGLTYEQYF. The CDR3 DNA reads as TGTGCCAGCAGCCAAGGTGGACAGGGTCTCACCTACGAGCAGTACTTC.

This clone was counted once. The V and J genes are TRBV19 and TRBJ1-1; TRBD1 agrees at 10 bases. CDR3 length: 15 residues. The germline V gene encodes CDR1 LNHDA and CDR2 SQIVND (reference sequence). V trimming: 1 base; J trimming: 6 bases; junction bases outside the gene matches: 5. CDR3 amino acids: CASSIAGQGFPEAFF. The DNA of the CDR3 is TGTGCCAGTAGTATAGCGGGACAGGGGTTCCCTGAAGCTTTCTTT.

The rearrangement joins TRBV9 to TRBJ2-5; TRBD1 agrees at 8 bases. The CDR3 extends over 16 amino acids. The trim removed 3 bases at V and 5 bases at J, leaving 12 bases unmatched. Germline V gene data show CDR1 as SGDLS and CDR2 as YYNGEE. The CDR3 reads CASSGGGQARRETQYF. In nucleotides, the CDR3 is TGTGCCAGCAGCGGAGGGGGACAGGCAAGAAGGGAGACCCAGTACTTC.

The rearrangement uses TRBV7-3 and TRBJ2-1, with D uncertain. The germline V and J ends were trimmed by 5 bases and 0 bases, with 14 bases remaining between them. The V gene's germline CDR1 is SGHTA and CDR2 FQGTGA. This CDR3 spans 16 amino acids. CDR3 nucleotides: TGTGCCAGCAGCCTTAGTACCCCGAGCTCCTACAATGAGCAGTTCTTC. Protein: CASSLSTPSSYNEQFF.

The chain combines TRBV9 with TRBJ2-3, with no clear D. The CDR3 loop spans 15 amino acids. Germline V gene sequence: CDR1 SGDLS, CDR2 YYNGEE. V was clipped by 0 bases and J by 0 bases, with 8 bases between them. The CDR3 coding sequence is TGTGCCAGCAGCGTAGGGAGTCATAGCACAGATACGCAGTATTTT. Residues: CASSVGSHSTDTQYF.

The chain couples TRBV6-1 to TRBJ1-5; D unresolved. Germline V gene data show CDR1 as MNHNS and CDR2 as SASEGT. V dropped 2 bases and J dropped 6 bases, with 5 bases sitting between them. The CDR3 is made up of 12 amino acids. The CDR3 sequence: CASSELGQPQHF. In DNA, the CDR3 is TGTGCCAGCAGTGAACTCGGTCAGCCCCAGCATTTT.

The chain employs TRBV18 and TRBJ2-5; perhaps TRBD2 as D (5 bases). The J call is in doubt because the DNA end fits TRBJ2-7 better. Germline CDR1 is KGHSH and CDR2 is LQKENI. The CDR3 is 15 amino acids. DNA for the CDR3: TGTGCCAGCTCCCTTCGGGGTAGCCTCTCCTACGAGCAGTACTTC. Its protein is CASSLRGSLSYEQYF.

This clone was counted between two and nine times. CDR3 sequence reads: CASSQEAGAGNTIYF. The CDR3 region has the DNA TGCGCCAGCAGCCAAGAGGCAGGGGCTGGAAACACCATATATTTT. J is TRBJ1-3 and V is TRBV4-1; D perhaps matches TRBD1 (6 bases). Germline lookup yields CDR1 MGHRA and CDR2 YSYEKL. V was trimmed by 0 bases and J by 2 bases, leaving 8 bases between them. The CDR3 totals 15 residues.

J is TRBJ2-1 and V is TRBV4-2; D is unresolved. Germline V gene sequence: CDR1 LGHNA, CDR2 YNFKEQ. V shed 5 bases and J shed 9 bases, with 11 bases lying between them. CDR3 length equals 12 residues. The CDR3 loop is CASSEVGGEQFF. CDR3 in DNA: TGTGCCAGCAGCGAGGTGGGTGGTGAGCAGTTCTTC.

With regard to this clone: Additional DNA sequences in this sample encode the identical CDR3. The J gene is TRBJ1-1, the V gene TRBV19; D is unresolved. Germline CDR1 reads LNHDA; CDR2 reads SQIVND (reference sequence). There are 13 residues in the CDR3. Trimming took 1 base from V and 4 from J, leaving 7 bases between them. As DNA, the CDR3 is TGTGCCAGTAGTATAGGCCTCGGCACTGAAGCTTTCTTT. Translating gives CASSIGLGTEAFF.

The chain joins TRBV1 to TRBJ2-5; the D call in the table, TRBD1, was not verified against the DNA. TRBV1 is a documented pseudogene. The CDR3 covers 13 residues. The CDR3 sequence is CSEVPAGQETQYF. The DNA for the CDR3 is TGCTCTGAAGTCCCCGCAGGCCAAGAGACCCAGTACTTC.

This rearrangement joins TRBV5-8 to TRBJ1-5; maybe TRBD1 (5 bases). CDR3 length equals 15 residues. In germline, CDR1 is SGHTS, CDR2 YDEGEE. Trimming removed 4 bases at V and 2 bases at J, with 13 bases between. This CDR3 is CASSTRVLGNQPQHF. In DNA form, the CDR3 reads TGTGCCAGCAGCACCAGGGTCTTGGGCAATCAGCCCCAGCATTTT.

This clone has just a few counts. The J gene is TRBJ1-1, the V gene TRBV30; D may be TRBD1 (5 bases). Between the trimmed V and J ends, which lost 6 bases and 7 bases, there was a span of 9 bases. This CDR3 spans 10 amino acids. Germline loops: CDR1 GTSNPN, CDR2 SVGIG (reference sequence). The CDR3 nucleotides read TGTGCCTGCCCAGGACATGAAGCTTTCTTT. This encodes CACPGHEAFF.

The gene calls are TRBV5-4 and TRBJ2-1; TRBD2 aligns across 7 bases. CDR3 length: 15 residues. Losses at the gene ends were 4 bases for V and 3 bases for J; bases not matched to a gene: 7. Germline assignment: CDR1 SGHNT and CDR2 YYREEE (reference sequence). CDR3 bases: TGTGCCAGCAGCGGGGGAGGGGCCCTCTACAATGAGCAGTTCTTC. Translating it yields CASSGGGALYNEQFF.

The chain links TRBV7-3 to TRBJ2-5; 10 positions match TRBD2. This CDR3 spans 17 amino acids. Germline loops: CDR1 SGHTA, CDR2 FQGTGA. V dropped 2 bases and J dropped 5; count of bases not matched to a gene: 11. This chain's CDR3 is CASSLFPLSGGAETQYF. CDR3 coding DNA: TGTGCCAGCAGCTTATTCCCCCTAAGCGGGGGGGCGGAGACCCAGTACTTC.